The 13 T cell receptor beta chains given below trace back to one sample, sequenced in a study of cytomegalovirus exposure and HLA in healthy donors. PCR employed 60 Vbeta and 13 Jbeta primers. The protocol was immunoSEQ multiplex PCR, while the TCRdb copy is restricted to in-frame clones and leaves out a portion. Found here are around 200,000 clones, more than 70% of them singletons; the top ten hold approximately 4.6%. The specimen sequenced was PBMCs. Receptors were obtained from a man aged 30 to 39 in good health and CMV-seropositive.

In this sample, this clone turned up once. CDR3 DNA sequence: TGTGCCAGCAGAACCGGGACTAGCGGGAACCTAGCCAAAAACATTCAGTACTTC. Its translation is CASRTGTSGNLAKNIQYF. The rearrangement uses TRBV2 and TRBJ2-4, with TRBD2 identical over 13 bases. Germline CDR1 SNHLY, CDR2 FYNNEI. This CDR3 is built from 18 residues. V lost 6 bases to trimming and J lost 0 bases; unmatched junction nucleotides: 8.

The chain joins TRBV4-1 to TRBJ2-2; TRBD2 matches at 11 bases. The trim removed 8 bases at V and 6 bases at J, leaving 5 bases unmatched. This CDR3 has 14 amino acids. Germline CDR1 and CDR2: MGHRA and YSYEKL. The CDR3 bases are TGCGCCAGCGGGACTAGCGGTAGACCCGGGGAGCTGTTTTTT. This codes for CASGTSGRPGELFF.

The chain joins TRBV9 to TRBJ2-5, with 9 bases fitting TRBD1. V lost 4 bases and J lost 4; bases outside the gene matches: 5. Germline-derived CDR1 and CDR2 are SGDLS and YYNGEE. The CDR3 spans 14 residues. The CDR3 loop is CASSLQTGGETQYF. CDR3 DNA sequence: TGTGCCAGCAGCCTCCAGACAGGGGGAGAGACCCAGTACTTC.

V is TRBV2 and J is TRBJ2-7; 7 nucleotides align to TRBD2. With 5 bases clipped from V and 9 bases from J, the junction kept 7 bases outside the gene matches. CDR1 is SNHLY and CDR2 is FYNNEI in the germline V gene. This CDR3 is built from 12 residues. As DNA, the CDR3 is TGTGCCAGCAGTACCTCGGGGGAGGGGCAGTACTTC. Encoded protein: CASSTSGEGQYF.

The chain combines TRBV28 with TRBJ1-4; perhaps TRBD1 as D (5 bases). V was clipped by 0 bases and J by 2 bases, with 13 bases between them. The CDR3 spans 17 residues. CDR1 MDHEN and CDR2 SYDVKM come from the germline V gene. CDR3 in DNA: TGTGCCAGCAGTTTATGGGGGCAGCCTGGGACTAATGAAAAACTGTTTTTT. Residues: CASSLWGQPGTNEKLFF.

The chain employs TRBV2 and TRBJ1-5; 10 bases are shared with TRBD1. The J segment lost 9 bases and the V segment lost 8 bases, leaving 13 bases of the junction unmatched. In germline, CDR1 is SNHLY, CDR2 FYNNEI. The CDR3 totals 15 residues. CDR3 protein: CASATSRDRGRPQHF. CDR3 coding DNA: TGTGCCAGCGCAACTTCCCGGGACAGGGGTCGGCCCCAGCATTTT.

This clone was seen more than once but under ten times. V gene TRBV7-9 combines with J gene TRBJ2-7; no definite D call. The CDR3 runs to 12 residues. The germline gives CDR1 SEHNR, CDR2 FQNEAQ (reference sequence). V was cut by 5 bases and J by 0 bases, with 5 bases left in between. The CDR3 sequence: CASSASSYEQYF. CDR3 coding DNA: TGTGCCAGCAGCGCCAGCTCCTACGAGCAGTACTTC.

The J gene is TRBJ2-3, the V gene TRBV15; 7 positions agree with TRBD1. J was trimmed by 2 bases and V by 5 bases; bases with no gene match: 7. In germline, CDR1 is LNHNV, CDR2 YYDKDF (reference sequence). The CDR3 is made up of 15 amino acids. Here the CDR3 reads CATSGGQRITDTQYF. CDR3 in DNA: TGTGCCACCAGCGGGGGACAGCGCATCACAGATACGCAGTATTTT.

CDR3 amino acids: CASSPRTSGRLGTGELFF. The DNA for the CDR3 is TGTGCCAGTAGTCCCCGGACTAGCGGGAGGCTGGGGACCGGGGAGCTGTTTTTT. The chain employs TRBV19 and TRBJ2-2, with 14 bases fitting TRBD2. The germline V gene encodes CDR1 LNHDA and CDR2 SQIVND (reference sequence). V trimming: 5 bases; J trimming: 5 bases; junction bases outside the gene matches: 10. This CDR3 contains 18 residues.

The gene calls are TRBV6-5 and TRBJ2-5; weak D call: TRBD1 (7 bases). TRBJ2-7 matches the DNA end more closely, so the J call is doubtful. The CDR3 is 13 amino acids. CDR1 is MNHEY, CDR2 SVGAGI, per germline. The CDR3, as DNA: TGTGCCAGCAGCGACAGGGAGGCCTACGAGCAGTACTTC. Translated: CASSDREAYEQYF.

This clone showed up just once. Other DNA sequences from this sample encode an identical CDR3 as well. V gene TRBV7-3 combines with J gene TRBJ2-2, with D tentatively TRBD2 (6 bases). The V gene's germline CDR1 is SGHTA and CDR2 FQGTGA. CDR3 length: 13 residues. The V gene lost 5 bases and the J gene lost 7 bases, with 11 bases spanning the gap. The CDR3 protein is CASSPLGGGELFF. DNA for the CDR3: TGTGCCAGCAGCCCCTTGGGAGGCGGGGAGCTGTTTTTT.

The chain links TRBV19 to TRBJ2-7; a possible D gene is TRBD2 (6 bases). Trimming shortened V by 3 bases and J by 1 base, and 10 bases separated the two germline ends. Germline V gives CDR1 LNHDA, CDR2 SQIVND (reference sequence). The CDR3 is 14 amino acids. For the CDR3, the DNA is TGTGCCAGTAGTATGGGGCGGGGATCCTACGAGCAGTACTTC. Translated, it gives CASSMGRGSYEQYF.

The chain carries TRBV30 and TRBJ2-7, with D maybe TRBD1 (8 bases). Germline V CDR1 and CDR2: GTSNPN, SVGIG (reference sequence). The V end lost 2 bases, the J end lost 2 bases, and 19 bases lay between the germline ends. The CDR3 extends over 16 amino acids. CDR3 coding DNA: TGTGCCTGGAGTCTCGTCCACAGGGGGGGACCCTACGAGCAGTACTTC. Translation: CAWSLVHRGGPYEQYF.